This T cell receptor beta chain was sequenced for a study of CD8 T cells in ankylosing spondylitis. General observations from the study: Reactive arthritis synovial fluid and blood previously showed some of these motif variants. The authors reported significant enrichment of disease-linked clones in matched ankylosing spondylitis synovial fluid. Characteristic, it appeared, of ankylosing spondylitis blood was a TCR beta motif of roughly eight highly homologous variants. Relatively scarce in peripheral blood, disease-linked clones were CD8+.

With molecular barcodes, quantitative 5'-RACE was used to make the TCR beta libraries. Using its own MiXCR run on the 5' RACE reads, TCRdb lists one record per CDR3 protein. This table holds approximately 300,000 distinct CDR3 sequences, roughly 8% found once. CDR1 and CDR2 (germline): LGHDT, YNNKEL (reference sequence). The CDR3 contains 14 residues. With 2 bases clipped from V and 10 bases from J, the junction kept 7 bases outside the gene matches. Comment on this clonotype: Its specificity is unknown.

The V call is TRBV3-1, the J call TRBJ2-1; 8 bases align to TRBD2. The sequenced sample was blood, either unsorted or a sorted T cell fraction (not recorded which). The receptor was derived from a male donor with ankylosing spondylitis. CDR3 in amino acids: CASSQTVTSDEQFF. The CDR3 region has the DNA TGTGCCAGCAGCCAAACCGTGACTAGCGACGAGCAGTTCTTC.